Reported below is one T cell receptor (beta chain). Per the study methods: Amplified reference gene primers provided the basis for estimating nucleated cell counts. Here immunoSEQ multiplex PCR was the method, and the copy in TCRdb shows in-frame clones only, minus some. That table supplies the V and J calls and clone size; D and trimming were determined from the DNA. The table has 13,000 to 15,000 clones, about 87% seen once; the top ten hold 5.4%. V lost 6 bases, J lost 4 bases, and 5 bases stayed unmatched. Germline-derived CDR1 and CDR2 are MNHEY and SMNVEV (reference sequence). This CDR3 contains 14 residues. This sample was taken from a study of blood T cell repertoires in COVID-19. Across the whole study: Italy, Spain and the United States were the sources of the convalescent and acute COVID-19 samples. T cells, B-cell-depleted T cells, or PBMCs provided the cDNA or gDNA that served as material.

The source material was peripheral blood. This clonotype originated in a human donor in a cohort sampled during active COVID-19. The rearrangement uses TRBV27 and TRBJ1-2; 10 bases are a match to TRBD1. The DNA for the CDR3 is TGTGCCAGCAGCCGACAGGGGGCTGGCTATGGCTACACCTTC. This sequence encodes CASSRQGAGYGYTF.